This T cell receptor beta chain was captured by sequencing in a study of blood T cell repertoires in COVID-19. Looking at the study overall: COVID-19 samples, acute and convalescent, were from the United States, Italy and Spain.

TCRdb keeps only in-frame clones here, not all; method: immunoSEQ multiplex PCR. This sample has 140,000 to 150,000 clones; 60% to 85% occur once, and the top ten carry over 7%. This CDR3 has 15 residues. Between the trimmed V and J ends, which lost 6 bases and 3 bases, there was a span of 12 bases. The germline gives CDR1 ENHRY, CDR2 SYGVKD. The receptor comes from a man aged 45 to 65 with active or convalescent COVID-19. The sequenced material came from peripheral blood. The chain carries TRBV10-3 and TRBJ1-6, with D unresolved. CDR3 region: CAIRRDSNYNSPLHF. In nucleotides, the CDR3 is TGTGCCATCAGACGCGACTCCAACTATAATTCACCCCTCCACTTT.